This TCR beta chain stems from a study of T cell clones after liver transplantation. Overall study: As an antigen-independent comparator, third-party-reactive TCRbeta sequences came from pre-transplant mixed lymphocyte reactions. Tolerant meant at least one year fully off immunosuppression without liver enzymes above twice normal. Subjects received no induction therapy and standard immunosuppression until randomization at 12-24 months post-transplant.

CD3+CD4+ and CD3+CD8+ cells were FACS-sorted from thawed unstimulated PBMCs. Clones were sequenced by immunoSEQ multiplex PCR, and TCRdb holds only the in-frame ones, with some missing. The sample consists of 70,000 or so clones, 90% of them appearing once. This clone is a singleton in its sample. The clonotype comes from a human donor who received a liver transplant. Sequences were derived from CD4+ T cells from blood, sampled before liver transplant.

CDR3 sequence reads: CAWSWQGNARGYGYTF. CDR3 nucleotide sequence: TGTGCCTGGAGTTGGCAGGGGAACGCAAGAGGTTATGGCTACACCTTC. The V gene is TRBV30, the J gene TRBJ1-2; TRBD1 might be the D (6 bases). V dropped 2 bases and J dropped 5 bases, with 21 bases sitting between them. The germline gives CDR1 GTSNPN, CDR2 SVGIG (reference sequence). The CDR3 extends over 16 amino acids.